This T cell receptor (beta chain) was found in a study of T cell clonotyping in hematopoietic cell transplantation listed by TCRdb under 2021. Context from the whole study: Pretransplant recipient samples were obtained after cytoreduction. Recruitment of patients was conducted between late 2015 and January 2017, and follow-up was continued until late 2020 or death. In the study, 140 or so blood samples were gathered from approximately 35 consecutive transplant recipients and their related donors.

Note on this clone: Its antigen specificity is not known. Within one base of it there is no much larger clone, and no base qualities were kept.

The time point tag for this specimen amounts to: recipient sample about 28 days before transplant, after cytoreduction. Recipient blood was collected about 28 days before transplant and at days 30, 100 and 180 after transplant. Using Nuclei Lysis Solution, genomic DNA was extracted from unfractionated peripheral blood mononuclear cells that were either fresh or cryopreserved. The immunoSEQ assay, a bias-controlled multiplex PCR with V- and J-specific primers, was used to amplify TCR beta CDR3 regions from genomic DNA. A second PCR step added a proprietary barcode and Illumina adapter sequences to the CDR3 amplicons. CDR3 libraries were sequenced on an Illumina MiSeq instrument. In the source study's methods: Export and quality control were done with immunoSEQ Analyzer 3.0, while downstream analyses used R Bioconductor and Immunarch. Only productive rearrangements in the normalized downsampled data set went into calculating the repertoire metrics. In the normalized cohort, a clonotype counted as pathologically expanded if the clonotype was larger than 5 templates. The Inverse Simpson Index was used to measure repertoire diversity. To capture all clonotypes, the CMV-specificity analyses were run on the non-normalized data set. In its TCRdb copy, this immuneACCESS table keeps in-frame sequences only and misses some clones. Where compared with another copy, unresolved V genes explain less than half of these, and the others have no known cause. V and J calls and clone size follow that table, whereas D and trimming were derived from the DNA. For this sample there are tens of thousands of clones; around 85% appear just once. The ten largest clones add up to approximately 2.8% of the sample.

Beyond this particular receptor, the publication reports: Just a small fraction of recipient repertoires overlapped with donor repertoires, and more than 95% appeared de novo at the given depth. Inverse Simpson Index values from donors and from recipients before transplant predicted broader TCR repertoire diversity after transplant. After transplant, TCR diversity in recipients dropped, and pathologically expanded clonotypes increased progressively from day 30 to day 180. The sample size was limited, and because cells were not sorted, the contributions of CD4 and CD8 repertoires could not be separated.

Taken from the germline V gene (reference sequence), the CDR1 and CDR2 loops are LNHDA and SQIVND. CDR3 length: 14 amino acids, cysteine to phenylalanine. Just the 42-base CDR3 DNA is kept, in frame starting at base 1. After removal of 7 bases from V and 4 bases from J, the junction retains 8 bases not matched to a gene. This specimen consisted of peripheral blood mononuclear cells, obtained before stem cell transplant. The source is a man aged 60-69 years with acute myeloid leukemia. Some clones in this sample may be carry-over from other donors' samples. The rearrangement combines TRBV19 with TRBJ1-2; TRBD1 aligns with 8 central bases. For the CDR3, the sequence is CASTQTGVGYGYTF. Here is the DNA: TGTGCCAGTACCCAGACAGGGGTTGGCTATGGCTACACCTTC.